This TCR beta chain was identified in a study of shared clonotypes between healthy human individuals. V was cut by 1 base and J by 3 bases, with 15 bases left in between. Germline CDR1 SGHTA, CDR2 FQGNSA. The CDR3 runs to 16 residues. Profiled with immunoSEQ multiplex PCR; TCRdb holds only in-frame clones, not every one. The repertoire holds 2 million to 2.5 million clones, nearly 97% seen once, with around 0.13% in the top ten. The receptor's source is a man aged 18 to 35 in good health. The genes are TRBV7-2 and TRBJ2-5, with D hard to call. Input material: naive CD4+ T cells sorted from blood. Subset reported: CD45RA+ positively selected. The CDR3 here is CASSLVRNLNKETQYF. The DNA of the CDR3 is TGTGCCAGCAGCTTAGTGCGGAACCTGAACAAAGAGACCCAGTACTTC.